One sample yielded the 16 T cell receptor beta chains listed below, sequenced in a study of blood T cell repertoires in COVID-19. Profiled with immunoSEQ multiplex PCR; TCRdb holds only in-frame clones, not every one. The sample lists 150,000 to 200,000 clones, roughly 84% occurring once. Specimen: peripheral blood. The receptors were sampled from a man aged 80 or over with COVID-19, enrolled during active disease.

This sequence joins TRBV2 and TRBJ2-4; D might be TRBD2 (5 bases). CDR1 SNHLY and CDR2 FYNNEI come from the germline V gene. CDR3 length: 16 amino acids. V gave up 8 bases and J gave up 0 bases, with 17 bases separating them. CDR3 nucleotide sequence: TGTGCCAGCGGGAGCTCGGCCTCCTTAGCCAAAAACATTCAGTACTTC. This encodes CASGSSASLAKNIQYF.

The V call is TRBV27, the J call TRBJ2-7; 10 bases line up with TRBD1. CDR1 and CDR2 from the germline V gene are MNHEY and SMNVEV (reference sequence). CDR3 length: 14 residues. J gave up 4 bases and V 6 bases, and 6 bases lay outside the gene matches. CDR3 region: CASRRTGGNYEQYF. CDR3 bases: TGTGCCAGCAGAAGGACAGGGGGTAATTACGAGCAGTACTTC.

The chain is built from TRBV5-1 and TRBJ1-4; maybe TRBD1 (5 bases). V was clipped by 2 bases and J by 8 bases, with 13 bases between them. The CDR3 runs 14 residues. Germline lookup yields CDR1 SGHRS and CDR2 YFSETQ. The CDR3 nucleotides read TGCGCCAGCAGCTTTTCCCAGGGTGGAGAAAAACTGTTTTTT. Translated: CASSFSQGGEKLFF.

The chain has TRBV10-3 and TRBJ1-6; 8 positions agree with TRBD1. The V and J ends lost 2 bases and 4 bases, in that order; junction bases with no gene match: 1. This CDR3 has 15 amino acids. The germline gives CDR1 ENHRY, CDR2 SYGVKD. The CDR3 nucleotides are TGTGCCATCAGTGAGACAGGGGGATATAATTCACCCCTCCACTTT. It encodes CAISETGGYNSPLHF.

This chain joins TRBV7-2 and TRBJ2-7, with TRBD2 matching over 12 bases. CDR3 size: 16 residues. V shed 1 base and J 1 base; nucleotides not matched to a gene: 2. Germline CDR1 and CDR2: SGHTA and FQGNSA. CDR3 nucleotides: TGTGCCAGCAGCTTAGAGGGGACTAGCGGGTCCTACGAGCAGTACTTC. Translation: CASSLEGTSGSYEQYF.

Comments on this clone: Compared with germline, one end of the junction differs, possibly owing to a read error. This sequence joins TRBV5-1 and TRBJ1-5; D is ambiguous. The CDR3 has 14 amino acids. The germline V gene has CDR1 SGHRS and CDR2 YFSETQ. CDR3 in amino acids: CASSLDLGGQPQHF. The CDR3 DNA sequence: TGCGCCAGTAGCTTGGATTTGGGCGGGCAGCCCCAGCATTTT.

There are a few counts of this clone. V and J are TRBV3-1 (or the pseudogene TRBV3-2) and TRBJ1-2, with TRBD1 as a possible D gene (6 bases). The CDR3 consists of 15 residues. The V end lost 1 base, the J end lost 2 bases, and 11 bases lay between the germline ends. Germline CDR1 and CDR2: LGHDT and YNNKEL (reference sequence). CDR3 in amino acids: CASSQGGGLNYGYTF. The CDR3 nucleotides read TGTGCCAGCAGCCAAGGAGGGGGTTTGAACTATGGCTACACCTTC.

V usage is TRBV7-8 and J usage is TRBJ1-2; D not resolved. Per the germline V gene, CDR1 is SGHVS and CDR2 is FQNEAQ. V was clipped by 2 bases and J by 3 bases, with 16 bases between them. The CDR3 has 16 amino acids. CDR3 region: CASSLNGADPDYGYTF. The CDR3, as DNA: TGTGCCAGCAGCTTAAATGGAGCGGACCCTGACTATGGCTACACCTTC. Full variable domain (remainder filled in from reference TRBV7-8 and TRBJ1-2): GAGVSQSPRYKVAKRGQDVALRCDPISGHVSLFWYQQALGQGPEFLTYFQNEAQLDKSGLPSDRFFAERPEGSVSTLKIQRTQQEDSAVYLCASSLNGADPDYGYTFGSGTRLTVV.

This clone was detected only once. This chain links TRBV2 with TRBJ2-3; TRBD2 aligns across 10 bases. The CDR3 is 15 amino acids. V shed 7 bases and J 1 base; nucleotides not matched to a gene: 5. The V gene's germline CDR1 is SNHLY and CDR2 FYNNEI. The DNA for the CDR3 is TGTGCCAGCACGAGCGGGGGGGCCGGCACAGATACGCAGTATTTT. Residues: CASTSGGAGTDTQYF.

CDR3 nucleotides: TGCAGCGTTGAGGGGACAGGGGTCCTCCAAGAGACCCAGTACTTC. Its protein product is CSVEGTGVLQETQYF. This rearrangement joins TRBV29-1 to TRBJ2-5; 10 nucleotides match TRBD1. The CDR3 length is 15 residues. Germline V CDR1 and CDR2: SQVTM, ANQGSEA. The V gene end was trimmed by 3 bases and the J gene end by 1 base; junction bases not matched to a gene: 5.

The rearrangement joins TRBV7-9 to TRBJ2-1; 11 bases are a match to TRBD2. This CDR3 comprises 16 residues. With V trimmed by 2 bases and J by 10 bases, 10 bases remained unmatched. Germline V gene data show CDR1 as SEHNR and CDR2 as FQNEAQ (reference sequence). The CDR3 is CASSLTLSGGDGEQFF. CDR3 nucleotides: TGTGCCAGCAGCTTAACGCTTAGCGGGGGGGACGGGGAGCAGTTCTTC.

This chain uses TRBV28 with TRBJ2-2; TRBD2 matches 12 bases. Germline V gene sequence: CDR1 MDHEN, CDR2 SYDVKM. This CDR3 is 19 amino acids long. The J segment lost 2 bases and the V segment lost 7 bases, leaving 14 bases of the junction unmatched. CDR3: CASTPWIGLAGTNTGELFF. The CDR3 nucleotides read TGTGCCAGCACCCCGTGGATCGGACTAGCGGGGACAAACACCGGGGAGCTGTTTTTT.

The CDR3 loop reads CASSLRVRGTEAFF. The CDR3 bases are TGTGCCAGCAGCCTCCGGGTAAGGGGGACTGAAGCTTTCTTT. The chain joins TRBV11-2 to TRBJ1-1, with D possibly being TRBD1 (6 bases). The length of the CDR3 is 14 residues. V was clipped by 5 bases and J by 5 bases, with 15 bases between them. The germline V gene has CDR1 SGHAT and CDR2 FQNNGV. Variable domain in full (rest from reference TRBV11-2 and TRBJ1-1): EAGVAQSPRYKIIEKRQSVAFWCNPISGHATLYWYQQILGQGPKLLIQFQNNGVVDDSQLPKDRFSAERLKGVDSTLKIQPAKLEDSAVYLCASSLRVRGTEAFFGQGTRLTVV.

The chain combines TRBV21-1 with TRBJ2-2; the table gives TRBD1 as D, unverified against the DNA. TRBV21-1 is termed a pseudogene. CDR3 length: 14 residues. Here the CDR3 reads CARGDRGYTGELFF. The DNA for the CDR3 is TGTGCCAGGGGGGACAGGGGGTACACCGGGGAGCTGTTTTTT.

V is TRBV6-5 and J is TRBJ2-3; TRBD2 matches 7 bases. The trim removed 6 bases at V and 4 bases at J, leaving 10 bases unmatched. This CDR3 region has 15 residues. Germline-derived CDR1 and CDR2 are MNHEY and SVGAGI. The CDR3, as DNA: TGTGCCAGCAGAGGGCCTACTAGCGTGGCAGATACGCAGTATTTT. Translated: CASRGPTSVADTQYF.

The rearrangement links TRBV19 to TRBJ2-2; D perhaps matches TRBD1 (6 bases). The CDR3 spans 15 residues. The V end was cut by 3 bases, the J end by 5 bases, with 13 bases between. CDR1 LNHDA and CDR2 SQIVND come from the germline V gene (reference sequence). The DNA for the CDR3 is TGTGCCAGTAGTATCAACAGGGCTACAACCGGGGAGCTGTTTTTT. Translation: CASSINRATTGELFF. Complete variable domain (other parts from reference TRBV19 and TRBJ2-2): DGGITQSPKYLFRKEGQNVTLSCEQNLNHDAMYWYRQDPGQGLRLIYYSQIVNDFQKGDIAEGYSVSREKKESFPLTVTSAQKNPTAFYLCASSINRATTGELFFGEGSRLTVL.